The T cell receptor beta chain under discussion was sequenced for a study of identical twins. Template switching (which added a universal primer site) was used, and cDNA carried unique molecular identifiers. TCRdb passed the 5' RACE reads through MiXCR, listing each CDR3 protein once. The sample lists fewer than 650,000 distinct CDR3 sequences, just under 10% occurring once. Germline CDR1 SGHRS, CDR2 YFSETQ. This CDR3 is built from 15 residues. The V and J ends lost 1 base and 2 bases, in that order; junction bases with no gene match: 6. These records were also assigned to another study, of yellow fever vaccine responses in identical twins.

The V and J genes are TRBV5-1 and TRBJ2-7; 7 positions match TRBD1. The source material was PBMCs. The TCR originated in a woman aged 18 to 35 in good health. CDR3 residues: CASSLSPGQTYEQYF. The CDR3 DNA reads TGCGCCAGCAGCTTGTCCCCGGGACAGACCTACGAGCAGTACTTC.